Below are 27 T cell receptor beta chains sequenced from a single sample in a study of blood T cell repertoires in COVID-19 (dated by TCRdb to 2020 to 2022). The method was the immunoSEQ multiplex PCR assay. Held by TCRdb, this immuneACCESS table contains in-frame sequences only and omits some clones. Under half of the omission traces to an unresolved V gene where checked; the cause of the rest is unknown. This sample has 250,000 to 400,000 clones in its table, and about 87% of those were observed once. The ten largest clones capture roughly 5% of the sample. The sample comprised PBMCs or T cells enriched from blood (not recorded which). The receptors originated from a woman in her twenties or thirties who had recovered from COVID-19.

The rearrangement uses TRBV28 and TRBJ2-5, with TRBD2 identical over 11 bases. Germline CDR1 reads MDHEN; CDR2 reads SYDVKM. The CDR3 runs 14 residues. J lost 13 bases, V lost 3 bases, and 10 bases had no gene match. CDR3 amino acids: CASSLTSGASFPYF. The CDR3 DNA is TGTGCCAGCAGTTTGACTAGCGGGGCCTCTTTTCCGTACTTC.

This chain connects TRBV10-3 to TRBJ2-2; 8 bases map to TRBD1. J gave up 3 bases and V 6 bases, and 18 bases lay outside the gene matches. CDR1 is ENHRY, CDR2 SYGVKD, per germline. The CDR3 is 19 amino acids. CDR3 sequence reads: CAISQFRDRLTGDTGELFF. The CDR3 bases are TGTGCCATCAGCCAATTTCGGGACAGGTTGACGGGAGACACCGGGGAGCTGTTTTTT.

On this clone itself: The same CDR3 arises from other DNA sequences in this sample as well. The CDR3 protein is CASSRTESYEQYF. The CDR3 DNA is TGTGCCAGCAGTCGGACAGAATCCTACGAGCAGTACTTC. This chain links TRBV6-5 with TRBJ2-7, with TRBD1 as a possible D gene (6 bases). The CDR3 loop spans 13 amino acids. Germline V lookup: CDR1 MNHEY, CDR2 SVGAGI. V lost 5 bases to trimming and J lost 1 base, with 9 bases between them.

This rearrangement joins TRBV7-2 to TRBJ2-5, with no clear D. The CDR3 is 13 residues long. CDR1 and CDR2 (germline): SGHTA, FQGNSA. Trimming shortened V by 1 base and J by 2 bases, and 5 bases separated the two germline ends. In DNA form, the CDR3 reads TGTGCCAGCAGCTTAGGCAGGCAAGAGACCCAGTACTTC. This encodes CASSLGRQETQYF.

The V call is TRBV28, the J call TRBJ2-7; D is perhaps TRBD1 (6 bases). Trimming pared 3 bases from V and 0 bases from J, leaving 12 bases between. The CDR3 has 15 residues. Germline V gene data show CDR1 as MDHEN and CDR2 as SYDVKM. For the CDR3, the DNA is TGTGCCAGCAGTTTCCCTCTCAGGGGCTCCTACGAGCAGTACTTC. Translation: CASSFPLRGSYEQYF. Using reference TRBV28 and TRBJ2-7 for the parts outside the CDR3, the full variable domain is DVKVTQSSRYLVKRTGEKVFLECVQDMDHENMFWYRQDPGLGLRLIYFSYDVKMKEKGDIPEGYSVSREKKERFSLILESASTNQTSMYLCASSFPLRGSYEQYFGPGTRLTVT.

The V gene is TRBV5-1, the J gene TRBJ2-2; the match to TRBD2 covers 9 bases. This CDR3 has 16 amino acids. CDR1 is SGHRS and CDR2 is YFSETQ in the germline V gene. V lost 0 bases and J lost 5; bases outside the gene matches: 5. CDR3 nucleotide sequence: TGCGCCAGCAGCTTGGGGCTAGCGGGAAGGACCGGGGAGCTGTTTTTT. Its protein is CASSLGLAGRTGELFF. Drawing the rest from reference TRBV5-1 and TRBJ2-2, the complete variable domain is KAGVTQTPRYLIKTRGQQVTLSCSPISGHRSVSWYQQTPGQGLQFLFEYFSETQRNKGNFPGRFSGRQFSNSRSEMNVSTLELGDSALYLCASSLGLAGRTGELFFGEGSRLTVL.

The chain combines TRBV4-3 with TRBJ2-2, with D hard to call. The V and J ends lost 0 bases and 9 bases respectively, with 11 bases between them. The CDR3 covers 14 residues. The germline V gene encodes CDR1 LGHNA and CDR2 YSLEER. CDR3 sequence: CASSQDNGHRELFF. CDR3 nucleotides: TGCGCCAGCAGCCAAGATAACGGTCACCGGGAGCTGTTTTTT.

The V call is TRBV27, the J call TRBJ2-2, with a weak D call TRBD2 (6 bases). This CDR3 has 15 residues. From germline, CDR1 is MNHEY and CDR2 SMNVEV (reference sequence). With 2 bases removed from V and 4 bases from J, the gap between germline ends came to 11 bases. The CDR3 is CASSLAGEATGELFF. DNA for the CDR3: TGTGCCAGCAGTTTAGCCGGGGAGGCCACCGGGGAGCTGTTTTTT.

This sequence joins TRBV19 and TRBJ1-5, with D possibly matching TRBD1 (6 bases). V was pared by 5 bases and J by 4 bases, with 12 bases between. The CDR3 spans 14 residues. From germline, CDR1 is LNHDA and CDR2 SQIVND (reference sequence). This CDR3 is CASSFGQINQPQHF. The CDR3 DNA reads as TGTGCCAGTAGTTTCGGACAGATTAATCAGCCCCAGCATTTT.

In nucleotides, the CDR3 is TGCGCCAGCGCTGGGGCGGGGGTAAGCACAGATACGCAGTATTTT. Translation gives CASAGAGVSTDTQYF. The rearrangement links TRBV5-1 to TRBJ2-3; 7 bases line up with TRBD2. After removal of 7 bases from V and 0 bases from J, the junction contained 8 bases not matched to a gene. The CDR3 totals 15 residues. From germline, CDR1 is SGHRS and CDR2 YFSETQ.

The V and J genes are TRBV18 and TRBJ1-3; tentatively, D is TRBD1 (6 bases). CDR1 is KGHSH and CDR2 is LQKENI in the germline V gene. CDR3 length equals 16 residues. V shed 3 bases and J shed 0 bases, with 12 bases lying between them. The CDR3 DNA reads as TGTGCCAGCTCACCCCTTACAGGGAGCTCTGGAAACACCATATATTTT. Translating gives CASSPLTGSSGNTIYF.

The chain recombines TRBV2 with TRBJ2-3, with 10 positions matching TRBD1. The CDR3 consists of 15 residues. Trimming removed 5 bases from V and 6 bases from J; junction bases left unmatched: 8. Looked up from germline, CDR1 is SNHLY and CDR2 is FYNNEI. DNA of the CDR3: TGTGCCAGCAGTCAATACCGGACAGGGGGGGATACGCAGTATTTT. Amino acid sequence: CASSQYRTGGDTQYF. The variable domain in full, with the rest retrieved from reference TRBV2 and TRBJ2-3, is EPEVTQTPSHQVTQMGQEVILRCVPISNHLYFYWYRQILGQKVEFLVSFYNNEISEKSEIFDDQFSVERPDGSNFTLKIRSTKLEDSAMYFCASSQYRTGGDTQYFGPGTRLTVL.

The chain carries TRBV4-2 and TRBJ2-7, with D possibly being TRBD1 (6 bases). The germline V gene has CDR1 LGHNA and CDR2 YNFKEQ. The ends were cut back, 4 bases at V and 6 bases at J, with 16 bases in the middle. The CDR3 extends over 14 amino acids. CDR3 region: CASSPTEGVGEQYF. The CDR3 DNA sequence: TGTGCCAGCAGCCCCACCGAGGGGGTGGGCGAGCAGTACTTC.

The chain employs TRBV9 and TRBJ2-5, with 10 bases lining up with TRBD2. Germline CDR1 is SGDLS and CDR2 is YYNGEE. This CDR3 contains 17 residues. V dropped 0 bases and J dropped 5; count of bases not matched to a gene: 10. The chain's CDR3 is CASSVGAGAGGLETQYF. The CDR3 DNA reads TGTGCCAGCAGCGTAGGAGCCGGAGCGGGGGGGCTGGAGACCCAGTACTTC.

This chain links TRBV27 with TRBJ1-3; D uncertain. Deletions cut 7 bases from V and 2 bases from J, with 30 bases between. This CDR3 contains 20 residues. Per the germline V gene, CDR1 is MNHEY and CDR2 is SMNVEV (reference sequence). The CDR3 spells CASTLITEPTRFPTGNTIYF. The CDR3 region has the DNA TGTGCCAGCACCCTCATCACGGAGCCTACAAGATTCCCCACTGGAAACACCATATATTTT.

The J gene is TRBJ1-1, the V gene TRBV6-2 or TRBV6-3; TRBD1 matches at 10 bases. The CDR3 is 17 amino acids. With 5 bases clipped from V and 3 bases from J, the junction kept 12 bases outside the gene matches. Germline-derived CDR1 and CDR2 are MNHEY and SVGEGT. The CDR3 region is CASSTRDRGWGDTEAFF. The CDR3 DNA follows: TGTGCCAGCAGTACCCGGGACAGGGGCTGGGGGGACACTGAAGCTTTCTTT.

A single count supports this clone. This sequence joins TRBV6-5 and TRBJ1-2; D not certain. The CDR3 sequence is 13 residues long. Trimming removed 6 bases at V and 5 bases at J, with 13 bases between. The germline V gene has CDR1 MNHEY and CDR2 SVGAGI. CDR3 protein: CASRPDAVYGYTF. CDR3 sequence (DNA): TGTGCCAGCAGGCCCGATGCGGTATATGGCTACACCTTC.

This clone has only a few counts. The V call is TRBV5-4, the J call TRBJ1-2; 10 bases fit TRBD1. CDR3 size: 15 residues. Germline trimming cut 4 bases from V and 5 bases from J; bases unmatched to any gene: 8. Germline-derived CDR1 and CDR2 are SGHNT and YYREEE (reference sequence). In DNA form, the CDR3 reads TGTGCCAGCAGCAGGGACAGGGGTATTGGGTATGGCTACACCTTC. Protein sequence: CASSRDRGIGYGYTF.

The chain has TRBV18 and TRBJ1-1; 8 bases line up with TRBD1. V dropped 4 bases and J dropped 4; count of bases not matched to a gene: 5. The CDR3 is made up of 14 amino acids. Germline V gene data show CDR1 as KGHSH and CDR2 as LQKENI. The CDR3 loop is CASSLTGGSTEAFF. For the CDR3, the DNA is TGTGCCAGCTCACTCACAGGGGGATCCACTGAAGCTTTCTTT.

This chain uses TRBV19 with TRBJ2-2; TRBD2 agrees at 11 bases. There are 15 residues in the CDR3. Germline CDR1 reads LNHDA; CDR2 reads SQIVND (reference sequence). Losses at the gene ends were 6 bases for V and 8 bases for J; bases not matched to a gene: 8. CDR3: CASSGLAGGRGELFF. Written as DNA, the CDR3 is TGTGCCAGTAGCGGTCTAGCGGGGGGACGAGGGGAGCTGTTTTTT.

The CDR3 nucleotides are TGTGCCAGCAGCTTGCAAGCAGGGGTCTCTGGAAACACCATATATTTT. Protein product: CASSLQAGVSGNTIYF. This rearrangement joins TRBV5-4 to TRBJ1-3, with D tentatively TRBD1 (6 bases). This CDR3 spans 16 amino acids. Trimming removed 1 base from V and 0 bases from J, with 11 bases in between. The V gene's germline CDR1 is SGHNT and CDR2 YYREEE (reference sequence). The full variable domain, its missing parts supplied by reference TRBV5-4 and TRBJ1-3, is ETGVTQSPTHLIKTRGQQVTLRCSSQSGHNTVSWYQQALGQGPQFIFQYYREEENGRGNFPPRFSGLQFPNYSSELNVNALELDDSALYLCASSLQAGVSGNTIYFGEGSWLTVV.

The V and J genes are TRBV7-9 and TRBJ1-4; TRBD1 agrees at 8 bases. Germline CDR1 and CDR2: SEHNR and FQNEAQ (reference sequence). J gave up 8 bases and V 3 bases, and 5 bases lay outside the gene matches. The CDR3 spans 14 residues. In nucleotides, the CDR3 is TGTGCCAGCAGCTTTGGACAGGGAAACGAAAAACTGTTTTTT. Its protein is CASSFGQGNEKLFF.

This clone has more than one count but fewer than ten. The J gene is TRBJ2-1, the V gene TRBV9, with a possible D match to TRBD2 (5 bases). This CDR3 is built from 13 residues. The germline V and J ends were trimmed by 4 bases and 5 bases, with 10 bases remaining between them. Germline-derived CDR1 and CDR2 are SGDLS and YYNGEE. CDR3 sequence: CASSPSGNNEQFF. The DNA of the CDR3 is TGTGCCAGCAGCCCGAGCGGAAACAATGAGCAGTTCTTC.

This chain uses TRBV24-1 with TRBJ2-3, with 8 bases identical to TRBD1. The germline gives CDR1 KGHDR, CDR2 SFDVKD. The CDR3 has 17 amino acids. After removal of 4 bases from V and 2 bases from J, the junction contained 10 bases not matched to a gene. CDR3 loop: CATSDEQGDGYTDTQYF. The CDR3 nucleotides read TGTGCCACCAGTGACGAACAGGGGGACGGGTACACAGATACGCAGTATTTT.

V is TRBV14 and J is TRBJ1-1; 8 positions match TRBD1. The CDR3 consists of 15 residues. After removal of 5 bases from V and 1 base from J, the junction contained 6 bases not matched to a gene. CDR1 is SGHDN, CDR2 FVKESK, per germline. This CDR3 reads CASSTHRGTNTEAFF. The CDR3 nucleotides are TGTGCCAGCAGCACACACAGGGGGACGAACACTGAAGCTTTCTTT.

V usage is TRBV5-1 and J usage is TRBJ1-1; TRBD1 is a possible D gene (5 bases). The CDR3 totals 14 residues. Per germline, CDR1 SGHRS and CDR2 YFSETQ. Trimming removed 2 bases at V and 5 bases at J, with 13 bases between. The CDR3 region has the DNA TGCGCCAGCAGCTTTAACAGGCGGAGTACTGAAGCTTTCTTT. This codes for CASSFNRRSTEAFF.

J is TRBJ1-6 and V is TRBV7-9, with TRBD1 as a possible D gene (5 bases). CDR1 and CDR2 from the germline V gene are SEHNR and FQNEAQ (reference sequence). V was clipped by 5 bases and J by 1 base, with 12 bases between them. The CDR3 has 16 residues. Here the CDR3 DNA reads TGTGCCAGCAGCCGGGGGGAGACGTCCTATAATTCACCCCTCCACTTT. This gives the protein CASSRGETSYNSPLHF.